The source of this T cell receptor (beta chain) is a study of post-analysis software for immune sequencing data. Study context: Included among the disease courses, which were recorded for the cohort, were relapsing-remitting, secondary progressive and progressive-relapsing multiple sclerosis.

The sample holds a few counts of this clonotype. The antigen is not known. Study-wide findings and caveats: Compared with controls, patients showed significantly lower normalized Chao1 diversity. Batch-mates among the samples co-clustered strongly by F measure. Patients had higher frequencies than controls of five TRBV segments, including TRBV5-6, TRBV5-1 and TRBV20-1.

The CDR3 spans 12 residues. The V end was cut by 2 bases, the J end by 8 bases, with 12 bases between. The germline V gene encodes CDR1 SQVTM and CDR2 ANQGSEA. Unique molecular identifiers tagged the TCR beta cDNA libraries. TCRdb independently ran MiXCR on the PCR reads; one entry per CDR3 protein. In the table there are 650,000 to 900,000 distinct CDR3 sequences, roughly 50% of which are singletons. The source is a girl aged 10-17 years with multiple sclerosis. The sequenced sample consisted of blood. The chain joins TRBV29-1 to TRBJ2-5, with a weak D call TRBD2 (6 bases). CDR3 sequence: CSVELALGTQYF. CDR3 DNA: TGCAGCGTTGAACTAGCGCTAGGTACCCAGTACTTC.